The 29 T cell receptor beta chains below all came from one sample that was sequenced in a study of Ad26.COV2.S vaccination and SARS-CoV-2 variants. Treatment described: around 19 received Ad26.COV2.S at low or high dose, single or two shots; a few received placebo; per-sample allocation not given. Sampling was performed 63 days after the first vaccine or placebo injection. The repertoire was sequenced with immunoSEQ multiplex PCR; TCRdb's copy has only in-frame clones and lacks some. Among around 420,000 clones listed, roughly 90% were seen once. Sample: peripheral blood, taken in a trial of Ad26.COV2.S vaccine versus placebo. The receptors stem from a person aged 18-65 years who received the Ad26.COV2.S COVID-19 vaccine or a placebo.

The J gene is TRBJ1-4, the V gene TRBV5-4, with D possibly matching TRBD1 (6 bases). CDR3 length: 14 amino acids. V lost 2 bases, J lost 4 bases, and 9 bases lay in between. Per the germline V gene, CDR1 is SGHNT and CDR2 is YYREEE (reference sequence). CDR3 amino acids: CASSLGQFNEKLFF. CDR3 in DNA: TGTGCCAGCAGCTTAGGACAGTTTAATGAAAAACTGTTTTTT.

This sequence joins TRBV4-3 and TRBJ1-1, with 10 bases lining up with TRBD1. The CDR3 totals 16 residues. Trimming removed 0 bases from V and 8 bases from J; junction bases left unmatched: 9. The germline V gene encodes CDR1 LGHNA and CDR2 YSLEER. The CDR3 DNA follows: TGCGCCAGCAGCCAAGACCAACTCGGGACAGGGGCAGAAGCTTTCTTT. Protein product: CASSQDQLGTGAEAFF.

CDR3 loop: CASSLTGISDTQYF. CDR3 in DNA: TGTGCCAGTAGTCTGACAGGGATATCGGATACGCAGTATTTT. The V and J genes are TRBV19 and TRBJ2-3, with TRBD1 identical over 7 bases. Germline CDR1 is LNHDA and CDR2 is SQIVND (reference sequence). With 5 bases clipped from V and 6 bases from J, the junction kept 8 bases outside the gene matches. This CDR3 region has 14 residues.

The chain recombines TRBV9 with TRBJ2-5; 7 bases line up with TRBD1. V shed 2 bases, J shed 5 bases, and the junction held 9 bases outside the gene matches. CDR3 length: 15 residues. Germline loops: CDR1 SGDLS, CDR2 YYNGEE. In DNA form, the CDR3 reads TGTGCCAGCAGCGTGGACAGGCAGGCAGGGGAGACCCAGTACTTC. It codes for CASSVDRQAGETQYF. Using reference TRBV9 and TRBJ2-5 for the parts outside the CDR3, the full variable domain is DSGVTQTPKHLITATGQRVTLRCSPRSGDLSVYWYQQSLDQGLQFLIQYYNGEERAKGNILERFSAQQFPDLHSELNLSSLELGDSALYFCASSVDRQAGETQYFGPGTRLLVL.

The chain combines TRBV11-2 with TRBJ2-7; D is unclear. CDR3 length: 15 residues. Germline loops: CDR1 SGHAT, CDR2 FQNNGV. V lost 6 bases, J lost 5 bases, and 20 bases lay in between. The CDR3: CASSPGRTRRDEQYF. Written as DNA, the CDR3 is TGTGCCAGCAGTCCTGGACGGACGCGTCGAGACGAGCAGTACTTC.

V and J are TRBV4-2 and TRBJ2-4, with a possible D match to TRBD1 (5 bases). V dropped 1 base and J dropped 3 bases, with 16 bases sitting between them. Per the germline V gene, CDR1 is LGHNA and CDR2 is YNFKEQ. The CDR3 extends over 17 amino acids. The CDR3 is CASSQGAVQAGKNIQYF. The CDR3 nucleotides are TGTGCCAGCAGCCAAGGGGCGGTACAGGCCGGCAAAAACATTCAGTACTTC.

This chain uses TRBV24-1 with TRBJ2-3, with no clear D. Deletions cut 3 bases from V and 2 bases from J, with 8 bases between. Germline CDR1 KGHDR, CDR2 SFDVKD. This CDR3 has 14 amino acids. DNA for the CDR3: TGTGCCACCAGTGATGGTTGGGACACAGATACGCAGTATTTT. It is translated as CATSDGWDTDTQYF.

This chain joins TRBV5-4 and TRBJ2-1; D gene uncertain. The CDR3 has 13 residues. Trimming took off 4 bases at V and 3 bases at J, with 8 bases between the two ends. Germline CDR1 reads SGHNT; CDR2 reads YYREEE (reference sequence). The CDR3 nucleotides read TGTGCCAGCAGCAGCCGCGACTACAATGAGCAGTTCTTC. This sequence encodes CASSSRDYNEQFF. The full variable domain, its missing parts supplied by reference TRBV5-4 and TRBJ2-1, is ETGVTQSPTHLIKTRGQQVTLRCSSQSGHNTVSWYQQALGQGPQFIFQYYREEENGRGNFPPRFSGLQFPNYSSELNVNALELDDSALYLCASSSRDYNEQFFGPGTRLTVL.

V and J are TRBV5-4 and TRBJ1-2; maybe TRBD1 (6 bases). The CDR3 is made up of 12 amino acids. CDR1 SGHNT and CDR2 YYREEE come from the germline V gene (reference sequence). V gave up 4 bases and J gave up 7 bases, with 11 bases separating them. CDR3 amino acids: CASSVWTVGYTF. The CDR3 bases are TGTGCCAGCAGCGTCTGGACAGTTGGCTACACCTTC.

The V and J genes are TRBV9 and TRBJ2-3; D remains unclear. The CDR3 length is 15 residues. CDR1 SGDLS and CDR2 YYNGEE come from the germline V gene. Trimming took off 0 bases at V and 0 bases at J, with 8 bases between the two ends. CDR3: CASSVVGISTDTQYF. In DNA form, the CDR3 reads TGTGCCAGCAGCGTAGTTGGAATTAGCACAGATACGCAGTATTTT.

This clone has a handful of counts. V is TRBV7-2 and J is TRBJ2-7; the match to TRBD1 covers 7 bases. The V gene's germline CDR1 is SGHTA and CDR2 FQGNSA. This CDR3 has 14 amino acids. V lost 4 bases to trimming and J lost 3 bases; unmatched junction nucleotides: 6. In DNA, the CDR3 is TGTGCCAGCAGCTCCCGGGACAGAGTCTACGAGCAGTACTTC. Translated, it gives CASSSRDRVYEQYF. Complete variable domain (other parts from reference TRBV7-2 and TRBJ2-7): GAGVSQSPSNKVTEKGKDVELRCDPISGHTALYWYRQSLGQGLEFLIYFQGNSAPDKSGLPSDRFSAERTGGSVSTLTIQRTQQEDSAVYLCASSSRDRVYEQYFGPGTRLTVT.

V gene TRBV29-1 combines with J gene TRBJ2-7; 12 bases map to TRBD2. This CDR3 spans 12 amino acids. In germline, CDR1 is SQVTM, CDR2 ANQGSEA. V lost 3 bases, J lost 6 bases, and 0 bases stayed unmatched. CDR3 amino acids: CSVETSGGEQYF. The CDR3 DNA is TGCAGCGTTGAGACTAGCGGGGGCGAGCAGTACTTC.

This chain links TRBV12-3 or TRBV12-4 with TRBJ2-7; no firm D call. V lost 8 bases and J 0 bases, leaving 5 bases between the germline ends. The CDR3 is 11 residues long. The CDR3 region is CASGPSYEQYF. CDR3 sequence (DNA): TGTGCCAGCGGTCCCTCCTACGAGCAGTACTTC.

CDR3 protein: CASSPYGARGTDTQYF. CDR3 in DNA: TGTGCCAGCAGCCCATACGGAGCTAGGGGCACAGATACGCAGTATTTT. V gene TRBV7-2 combines with J gene TRBJ2-3; D is unresolved. Trimming removed 5 bases from V and 1 base from J, with 16 bases in between. Per germline, CDR1 SGHTA and CDR2 FQGNSA. The CDR3 contains 16 residues. The entire variable domain, with the rest obtained from reference TRBV7-2 and TRBJ2-3, is as follows: GAGVSQSPSNKVTEKGKDVELRCDPISGHTALYWYRQSLGQGLEFLIYFQGNSAPDKSGLPSDRFSAERTGGSVSTLTIQRTQQEDSAVYLCASSPYGARGTDTQYFGPGTRLTVL.

The gene calls are TRBV18 and TRBJ2-5; 7 positions match TRBD1. Germline CDR1 and CDR2: KGHSH and LQKENI. The CDR3 is made up of 16 amino acids. The junction had 9 bases not matched to a gene; V was cut back by 3 bases and J by 2 bases. CDR3 in amino acids: CASSPLPGQSQETQYF. CDR3 bases: TGTGCCAGCTCACCGCTTCCGGGACAGTCTCAAGAGACCCAGTACTTC. The variable domain in full, completed from reference TRBV18 and TRBJ2-5, reads NAGVMQNPRHLVRRRGQEARLRCSPMKGHSHVYWYRQLPEEGLKFMVYLQKENIIDESGMPKERFSAEFPKEGPSILRIQQVVRGDSAAYFCASSPLPGQSQETQYFGPGTRLLVL.

The rearrangement joins TRBV9 to TRBJ2-3; no reliable D call. Looked up from germline, CDR1 is SGDLS and CDR2 is YYNGEE. This CDR3 is built from 13 residues. The V and J ends lost 0 bases and 6 bases respectively, with 8 bases between them. The CDR3, as DNA: TGTGCCAGCAGCGTAGATCCCCGGGATACGCAGTATTTT. Translation: CASSVDPRDTQYF.

V and J are TRBV5-4 and TRBJ2-3, with D possibly called TRBD1 or TRBD2 (5 bases each). V lost 0 bases to trimming and J lost 1 base, with 9 bases between them. Germline CDR1 is SGHNT and CDR2 is YYREEE (reference sequence). This CDR3 has 15 amino acids. The DNA for the CDR3 is TGTGCCAGCAGCTTGGAACTAGGGGGCACAGATACGCAGTATTTT. Encoded protein: CASSLELGGTDTQYF. Supplemented by reference TRBV5-4 and TRBJ2-3, the full variable domain reads ETGVTQSPTHLIKTRGQQVTLRCSSQSGHNTVSWYQQALGQGPQFIFQYYREEENGRGNFPPRFSGLQFPNYSSELNVNALELDDSALYLCASSLELGGTDTQYFGPGTRLTVL.

This clone showed up just once. The chain has TRBV19 and TRBJ1-5, with 7 bases aligning to TRBD1. Germline V CDR1 and CDR2: LNHDA, SQIVND (reference sequence). After removal of 3 bases from V and 1 base from J, the junction contained 9 bases not matched to a gene. The CDR3 is made up of 17 amino acids. The CDR3 DNA sequence: TGTGCCAGTAGTATTGGTAGGGGGCAATTGAGCAATCAGCCCCAGCATTTT. Its protein product is CASSIGRGQLSNQPQHF.

This chain connects TRBV5-6 to TRBJ2-7; D is unresolved. The V gene's germline CDR1 is SGHDT and CDR2 YYEEEE. This CDR3 has 16 residues. The germline V and J ends were trimmed by 0 bases and 2 bases, with 15 bases remaining between them. The CDR3 DNA reads TGTGCCAGCAGCTTGGCCTCGGGTTTGATTACCTACGAGCAGTACTTC. Translated, it gives CASSLASGLITYEQYF. The full variable domain, rest sourced from reference TRBV5-6 and TRBJ2-7, is DAGVTQSPTHLIKTRGQQVTLRCSPKSGHDTVSWYQQALGQGPQFIFQYYEEEERQRGNFPDRFSGHQFPNYSSELNVNALLLGDSALYLCASSLASGLITYEQYFGPGTRLTVT.

This clone appeared a few times. V usage is TRBV19 and J usage is TRBJ1-2, with D perhaps TRBD1 (6 bases). Germline values: CDR1 LNHDA, CDR2 SQIVND (reference sequence). The CDR3 loop spans 14 amino acids. V was trimmed by 4 bases and J by 8 bases, leaving 17 bases between them. CDR3 sequence: CASSRPGEPGGYTF. DNA for the CDR3: TGTGCCAGTAGTAGGCCAGGGGAACCGGGCGGCTACACCTTC.

For this clone: Other DNA sequences from this sample encode an identical CDR3 as well. This chain joins TRBV25-1 and TRBJ2-2, with D perhaps matching TRBD1 (6 bases). Trimming removed 4 bases from V and 5 bases from J, with 8 bases in between. CDR1 and CDR2 (germline): MGHDK, SYGVNS. CDR3 length: 13 amino acids. The CDR3 sequence: CASSGTGTGELFF. CDR3 sequence (DNA): TGTGCCAGCAGTGGAACAGGGACCGGGGAGCTGTTTTTT.

The chain has TRBV2 and TRBJ2-3; 12 positions match TRBD2. Germline V CDR1 and CDR2: SNHLY, FYNNEI. Losses at the gene ends were 7 bases for V and 3 bases for J; bases not matched to a gene: 2. There are 14 residues in the CDR3. Written as DNA, the CDR3 is TGTGCCAGCACAGGACTAGCGGGAACAGATACGCAGTATTTT. Translating gives CASTGLAGTDTQYF.

The rearrangement joins TRBV9 to TRBJ1-5, with D possibly being TRBD1 (5 bases). Germline CDR1 and CDR2: SGDLS and YYNGEE. The V gene lost 4 bases and the J gene lost 4 bases, with 12 bases spanning the gap. The CDR3 runs to 14 residues. The CDR3 sequence: CASSPGHYNQPQHF. CDR3 coding DNA: TGTGCCAGCAGCCCCGGACACTATAATCAGCCCCAGCATTTT.

This clone is a singleton in its sample. The chain employs TRBV28 and TRBJ2-3; the D gene is possibly TRBD2 (5 bases). The CDR3 is 17 residues long. Between the trimmed V and J ends, which lost 6 bases and 3 bases, there was a span of 22 bases. Germline CDR1 MDHEN, CDR2 SYDVKM. The CDR3 DNA sequence: TGTGCCAGCAGGGACTCGAGCCCTGCAGGAATTACAGATACGCAGTATTTT. Its protein is CASRDSSPAGITDTQYF.

The J gene is TRBJ2-2, the V gene TRBV6-5; TRBD1 aligns across 8 bases. Germline CDR1 reads MNHEY; CDR2 reads SVGAGI. Trimming took 7 bases from V and 7 from J; bases not matched to a gene: 8. The CDR3 spans 14 residues. In DNA, the CDR3 is TGTGCCAGCAAGATCAGACAGGGGAGCGGGGAGCTGTTTTTT. Protein: CASKIRQGSGELFF.

This clone was detected a few times. The chain is built from TRBV28 and TRBJ2-7; 9 nucleotides match TRBD1. J lost 6 bases, V lost 4 bases, and 4 bases had no gene match. The CDR3 has 13 amino acids. In germline, CDR1 is MDHEN, CDR2 SYDVKM. For the CDR3, the DNA is TGTGCCAGCAGTTACAGGGGGCCCTTCGAGCAGTACTTC. This gives the protein CASSYRGPFEQYF.

The chain employs TRBV28 and TRBJ1-6, with 7 bases matching TRBD1. J gave up 8 bases and V 6 bases, and 4 bases lay outside the gene matches. There are 13 residues in the CDR3. Germline V gene data show CDR1 as MDHEN and CDR2 as SYDVKM. The CDR3 DNA reads TGTGCCAGCAGCCGCAGGGGGGATTCACCCCTCCACTTT. Protein product: CASSRRGDSPLHF.

The rearrangement uses TRBV29-1 and TRBJ2-5; weak D call: TRBD2 (5 bases). CDR3 length: 14 residues. V shed 7 bases and J shed 5 bases, with 20 bases lying between them. Looked up from germline, CDR1 is SQVTM and CDR2 is ANQGSEA. CDR3 residues: CSAGGGSASETQYF. The CDR3 nucleotides read TGCAGCGCTGGAGGCGGGTCGGCTTCGGAGACCCAGTACTTC.

The V and J genes are TRBV7-2 and TRBJ2-3; D is uncertain. V was shortened by 1 base and J by 6 bases, with 11 bases between the two germline ends. This CDR3 comprises 14 residues. CDR1 is SGHTA and CDR2 is FQGNSA in the germline V gene. CDR3 sequence reads: CASSLVTSGDTQYF. CDR3 sequence (DNA): TGTGCCAGCAGCTTAGTTACCTCCGGGGATACGCAGTATTTT.